This T cell receptor beta chain was recovered during a study of cytomegalovirus exposure and HLA in healthy donors. Study findings and constraints: The authors excluded some V segments, including TRBV6-2 and TRBV6-3, as indistinguishable. Most of the TCR beta V segments (in an earlier analysis) were productive either about 87% or about 30% of the time.

Primers included in the PCR were 60 Vbeta and 13 Jbeta primers. Profiled with immunoSEQ multiplex PCR; TCRdb holds only in-frame clones, not every one. The sample includes tens of thousands of clones, over 75% of them seen just once. From germline, CDR1 is SGDLS and CDR2 YYNGEE. Trimming at V came to 3 bases and at J to 3 bases, leaving 10 bases not matched to a gene. This CDR3 spans 16 amino acids. With regard to this clone: Its specificity is unknown.

The sample comprised PBMCs. This TCR was sampled from a middle-aged man in good health and CMV-seronegative. The rearrangement joins TRBV9 to TRBJ1-2, with 8 nucleotides matching TRBD1. The CDR3 nucleotides read TGTGCCAGCAGCGAGCTCCCCGGGACAGGAGACTATGGCTACACCTTC. It yields the protein CASSELPGTGDYGYTF.